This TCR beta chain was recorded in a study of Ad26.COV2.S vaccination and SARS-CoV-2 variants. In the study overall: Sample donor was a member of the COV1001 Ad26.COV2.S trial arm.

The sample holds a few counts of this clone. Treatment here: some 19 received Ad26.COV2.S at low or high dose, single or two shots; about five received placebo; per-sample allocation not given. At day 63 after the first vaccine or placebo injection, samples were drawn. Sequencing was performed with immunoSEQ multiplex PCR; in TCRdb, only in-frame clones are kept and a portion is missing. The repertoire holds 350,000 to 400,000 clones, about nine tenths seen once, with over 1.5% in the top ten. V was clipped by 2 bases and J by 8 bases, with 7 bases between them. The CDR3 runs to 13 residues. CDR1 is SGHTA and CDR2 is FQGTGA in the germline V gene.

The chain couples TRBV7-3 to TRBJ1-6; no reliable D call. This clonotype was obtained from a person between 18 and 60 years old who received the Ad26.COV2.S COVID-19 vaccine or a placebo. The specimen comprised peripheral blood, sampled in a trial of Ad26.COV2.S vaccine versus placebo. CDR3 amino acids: CASSLDPHSPLHF. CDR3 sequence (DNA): TGTGCCAGCAGCTTAGACCCACATTCACCCCTCCACTTT.